This T cell receptor (beta chain) stems from a study of CD8 T cells in ankylosing spondylitis. This clonotype was picked up many times. Its antigen is currently unknown. Findings and caveats of the study: A subset of motif variants has previously been described in the synovial fluid and blood of reactive arthritis. Seemingly characteristic of ankylosing spondylitis blood was a TCR beta motif consisting of about 8 highly homologous variants. Significant enrichment of disease-linked clones was reported in matched ankylosing spondylitis synovial fluid.

One entry per CDR3 protein results from TCRdb running MiXCR on the 5' RACE reads. The sample has more than 500,000 distinct CDR3 sequences, approximately 5.3% seen once. With V trimmed by 0 bases and J by 9 bases, 9 bases remained unmatched. Germline CDR1 is DFQATT and CDR2 is SNEGSKA (reference sequence). This CDR3 has 15 residues. The chain links TRBV20-1 to TRBJ2-1; 9 bases map to TRBD2. Material: blood, either unsorted or a sorted T cell fraction (not recorded which). The sequence derives from a male donor with ankylosing spondylitis. The CDR3 DNA follows: TGCAGTGCTAGAGAGGGTGGCGGGAGGGCTGGTGAGCAGTTCTTC. This codes for CSAREGGGRAGEQFF.